This TCR beta chain derives from a study of T cell responses to AZD1222 COVID-19 vaccine. Study outcomes and limitations: Baseline antibody screening turned up just six seropositive AZD1222 recipients. Targets within unmutated variant regions were reportedly found for nearly half of spike-specific TCRs. Donors were chiefly white British, with a greater number of females, and clonal diversity was perhaps underestimated.

Here immunoSEQ multiplex PCR was the method, and the copy in TCRdb shows in-frame clones only, minus some. The sample contains about 160,000 clones, 94% of which appear only once. It was second doses at about 4 or about 12 weeks that were pooled. A word on this clone: Its antigen is currently unknown.

The receptor comes from an adult who received the AZD1222 COVID-19 vaccine. The sample here was peripheral blood, taken 28 days after the second AZD1222 dose.

The DNA of the CDR3 is TGTGCCAGCCGGACTAGTCAGAACACCGGGGAGCTGTTTTTT. It yields the protein CASRTSQNTGELFF. This chain connects TRBV11-3 to TRBJ2-2, with TRBD2 matching over 7 bases. The CDR3 has 14 amino acids. Germline CDR1 and CDR2: SGHNT and YENEEA. Trimming cost V 8 bases and J 1 base; bases outside gene matches: 4. Full variable domain (remainder filled in from reference TRBV11-3 and TRBJ2-2): EAGVVQSPRYKIIEKKQPVAFWCNPISGHNTLYWYLQNLGQGPELLIRYENEEAVDDSQLPKDRFSAERLKGVDSTLKIQPAELGDSAVYLCASRTSQNTGELFFGEGSRLTVL.